These 21 T cell receptor beta chains came from one sample sequenced in a study of beta chain features in type 1 diabetes. Study conclusions and caveats: Shortening that was moderate but significant affected the TCRB CDR3s of Type 1 diabetes patients in all four CD4+ subsets.

cDNA synthesis used the whole RNA isolate, giving expressed TCRB sequences. Only in-frame clones appear in the TCRdb table, and some are missing; sequencing was by immunoSEQ multiplex PCR. This sample has 350,000 to 450,000 clones, with around 13% found just once. What these receptors recognize is not known. Sequencing used naive CD4+ T cells from blood. The origin of the receptors is a woman aged 18-29 years with type 1 diabetes.

This clone was observed a few times. This chain connects TRBV2 to TRBJ2-3; 9 bases are a match to TRBD2. The germline gives CDR1 SNHLY, CDR2 FYNNEI. The CDR3 runs 19 residues. J lost 1 base, V lost 6 bases, and 17 bases had no gene match. For the CDR3, the DNA is TGTGCCAGCAGCGGTGACAGGCGGCTTAGCGGGAGAGGCACAGATACGCAGTATTTT. This sequence encodes CASSGDRRLSGRGTDTQYF.

The chain carries TRBV5-1 and TRBJ1-2, with D possibly TRBD1 on 5 matching bases. CDR3 length: 15 amino acids. The germline V and J ends were trimmed by 0 bases and 8 bases, with 17 bases remaining between them. Germline V gives CDR1 SGHRS, CDR2 YFSETQ. The CDR3: CASSLDLAGVEGYTF. The CDR3 DNA follows: TGCGCCAGCAGCTTGGACCTGGCGGGGGTAGAGGGCTACACCTTC.

The chain carries TRBV30 and TRBJ2-4, with D maybe TRBD2 (6 bases). V lost 7 bases and J lost 2, with 15 bases in between. The CDR3 sequence is 14 residues long. Germline values: CDR1 GTSNPN, CDR2 SVGIG (reference sequence). CDR3 nucleotide sequence: TGTGCCTTCTCCAGGCGGGGCACCAAAAACATTCAGTACTTC. Translated, it gives CAFSRRGTKNIQYF. Looking up the rest from reference TRBV30 and TRBJ2-4 gives the full variable domain: SQTIHQWPATLVQPVGSPLSLECTVEGTSNPNLYWYRQAAGRGLQLLFYSVGIGQISSEVPQNLSASRPQDRQFILSSKKLLLSDSGFYLCAFSRRGTKNIQYFGAGTRLSVL.

V usage is TRBV6-6 and J usage is TRBJ2-5; a possible D gene is TRBD1 (6 bases). The CDR3 length is 14 residues. Germline CDR1 reads MNHNY; CDR2 reads SVGAGI (reference sequence). V was shortened by 7 bases and J by 4 bases, with 16 bases between the two germline ends. Here the CDR3 DNA reads TGTGCCAGCAATCGCGACAGGACGGGAGAGACCCAGTACTTC. Translation gives CASNRDRTGETQYF.

The chain carries TRBV29-1 and TRBJ1-4; D gene ambiguous. Trimming shortened V by 1 base and J by 8 bases, and 11 bases separated the two germline ends. The CDR3 runs to 13 residues. CDR1 is SQVTM, CDR2 ANQGSEA, per germline. The CDR3 is CSVEGGGREKLFF. For the CDR3, the DNA is TGCAGCGTTGAAGGGGGAGGTCGGGAAAAACTGTTTTTT.

The chain combines TRBV29-1 with TRBJ2-5; 10 positions agree with TRBD2. Near its end, the DNA agrees better with TRBJ2-7, so the J call may be wrong. Per the germline V gene, CDR1 is SQVTM and CDR2 is ANQGSEA. This CDR3 spans 16 amino acids. CDR3 protein: CSVVGGTSADSYEQYF. For the CDR3, the DNA is TGCAGCGTTGTGGGGGGGACTAGCGCAGATTCCTACGAGCAGTACTTC.

For the CDR3, the DNA is TGTGCCAGCAGCCGCCTAGCGGGAGTTCAGTTCTTC. Protein: CASSRLAGVQFF. The chain recombines TRBV7-2 with TRBJ2-1; 10 bases match TRBD2. Germline-derived CDR1 and CDR2 are SGHTA and FQGNSA. The CDR3 covers 12 residues. The junction had 5 bases not matched to a gene; V was cut back by 5 bases and J by 13 bases.

This clone was found a few times. The chain is built from TRBV28 and TRBJ2-7; D is ambiguous. Trimming stripped 4 bases from V and 2 bases from J, with 9 bases between. The CDR3 loop spans 13 amino acids. The germline gives CDR1 MDHEN, CDR2 SYDVKM. CDR3 DNA sequence: TGTGCCAGCAGTTCCGAGGATACCTACGAGCAGTACTTC. This sequence encodes CASSSEDTYEQYF.

This clone has a handful of counts. The chain employs TRBV5-6 and TRBJ1-1, with D perhaps TRBD1 (5 bases). V gave up 3 bases and J gave up 4 bases, with 10 bases separating them. Germline V gives CDR1 SGHDT, CDR2 YYEEEE. This CDR3 comprises 13 residues. This CDR3 reads CASSSGGFTEAFF. The DNA of the CDR3 is TGTGCCAGCAGCTCGGGGGGGTTCACTGAAGCTTTCTTT.

This clone was seen only a few times. Additional DNA sequences in this sample encode the identical CDR3. The chain is built from TRBV30 and TRBJ1-5; 7 bases agree with TRBD1. The CDR3 totals 13 residues. V was clipped by 3 bases and J by 5 bases; unmatched bases: 4. CDR1 and CDR2 (germline): GTSNPN, SVGIG (reference sequence). CDR3 DNA sequence: TGTGCCTGGAGCGACAGGGATTATCAGCCCCAGCATTTT. As protein: CAWSDRDYQPQHF.

This sequence joins TRBV7-2 and TRBJ2-7, with D possibly matching TRBD2 (6 bases). Trimming stripped 7 bases from V and 2 bases from J, with 15 bases between. The CDR3 has 14 residues. Germline CDR1 reads SGHTA; CDR2 reads FQGNSA. CDR3 sequence reads: CASTSWGETYEQYF. Here the CDR3 DNA reads TGTGCCAGCACCTCGTGGGGGGAAACCTACGAGCAGTACTTC. Full variable domain (missing parts from reference TRBV7-2 and TRBJ2-7): GAGVSQSPSNKVTEKGKDVELRCDPISGHTALYWYRQSLGQGLEFLIYFQGNSAPDKSGLPSDRFSAERTGGSVSTLTIQRTQQEDSAVYLCASTSWGETYEQYFGPGTRLTVT.

The chain couples TRBV19 to TRBJ1-2; no definite D call. CDR1 is LNHDA, CDR2 SQIVND, per germline (reference sequence). V lost 5 bases and J 8 bases, leaving 9 bases between the germline ends. The CDR3 has 11 amino acids. This CDR3 reads CASSSTVGYTF. The CDR3 DNA reads TGTGCCAGTAGTTCCACGGTCGGCTACACCTTC.

The chain joins TRBV10-3 to TRBJ2-1; TRBD1 aligns across 7 bases. CDR1 is ENHRY and CDR2 is SYGVKD in the germline V gene. Trimming removed 6 bases from V and 8 bases from J; junction bases left unmatched: 7. The CDR3 has 13 residues. The DNA for the CDR3 is TGTGCCATCAGGGGGGCAGGGGGAGATGAGCAGTTCTTC. Translation: CAIRGAGGDEQFF.

This clone was picked up a small number of times. The genes are TRBV20-1 and TRBJ2-3, with D uncertain. Trimming took off 3 bases at V and 6 bases at J, with 7 bases between the two ends. The CDR3 loop spans 11 amino acids. Germline CDR1 and CDR2: DFQATT and SNEGSKA (reference sequence). CDR3 sequence reads: CSASDGDTQYF. The CDR3 nucleotides read TGCAGTGCTAGCGACGGGGATACGCAGTATTTT.

This chain connects TRBV30 to TRBJ1-1; 8 bases match TRBD1. V lost 8 bases, J lost 1 base, and 12 bases stayed unmatched. CDR3 length: 15 residues. CDR1 and CDR2 from the germline V gene are GTSNPN and SVGIG (reference sequence). This chain's CDR3 is CAHGQGLLGNTEAFF. The CDR3 region has the DNA TGTGCCCACGGACAGGGACTTTTGGGGAACACTGAAGCTTTCTTT.

V is TRBV30 and J is TRBJ1-2; no firm D call. The CDR3 is 13 amino acids. CDR1 is GTSNPN, CDR2 SVGIG, per germline (reference sequence). Trimming removed 4 bases from V and 4 bases from J, with 13 bases in between. The CDR3 loop is CAWNVVPGYGYTF. The CDR3 bases are TGTGCCTGGAACGTAGTCCCCGGCTATGGCTACACCTTC.

The chain has TRBV7-2 and TRBJ2-3; the match to TRBD2 covers 8 bases. Germline V lookup: CDR1 SGHTA, CDR2 FQGNSA. Trimming cost V 8 bases and J 6 bases; bases outside gene matches: 13. There are 15 residues in the CDR3. The CDR3 loop is CASSPVAGRMDTQYF. The CDR3 DNA reads TGTGCCAGCTCACCCGTAGCGGGGAGGATGGATACGCAGTATTTT.

This clone was counted only a few times. Other DNA sequences in this specimen translate into the identical CDR3. J is TRBJ2-3 and V is TRBV7-2, with D uncertain. The length of the CDR3 is 14 residues. Trimming took 0 bases from V and 0 from J, leaving 4 bases between them. Per the germline V gene, CDR1 is SGHTA and CDR2 is FQGNSA. In DNA, the CDR3 is TGTGCCAGCAGCTTAGCTGGCAGCACAGATACGCAGTATTTT. This codes for CASSLAGSTDTQYF.

This clone was observed a few times. V usage is TRBV5-1 and J usage is TRBJ2-7; TRBD2 matches 10 bases. Germline CDR1 and CDR2: SGHRS and YFSETQ. CDR3 length equals 15 residues. Losses at the gene ends were 1 base for V and 6 bases for J; bases not matched to a gene: 7. The CDR3 loop is CASSLIASGSLEQYF. CDR3 DNA: TGCGCCAGCAGCTTGATAGCTAGCGGGAGCCTCGAGCAGTACTTC. The full variable domain, in which reference TRBV5-1 and TRBJ2-7 provide the parts outside the CDR3, is KAGVTQTPRYLIKTRGQQVTLSCSPISGHRSVSWYQQTPGQGLQFLFEYFSETQRNKGNFPGRFSGRQFSNSRSEMNVSTLELGDSALYLCASSLIASGSLEQYFGPGTRLTVT.

The chain couples TRBV5-4 to TRBJ2-1; 8 nucleotides line up with TRBD2. With V trimmed by 4 bases and J by 9 bases, 6 bases remained unmatched. The germline V gene encodes CDR1 SGHNT and CDR2 YYREEE (reference sequence). This CDR3 has 13 amino acids. The CDR3 coding sequence is TGTGCCAGCAGCCCGGGACTAGGCGTTGAGCAGTTCTTC. Translation gives CASSPGLGVEQFF. Complete variable domain (other parts from reference TRBV5-4 and TRBJ2-1): ETGVTQSPTHLIKTRGQQVTLRCSSQSGHNTVSWYQQALGQGPQFIFQYYREEENGRGNFPPRFSGLQFPNYSSELNVNALELDDSALYLCASSPGLGVEQFFGPGTRLTVL.

The chain uses TRBV7-2 and TRBJ2-5; 8 bases agree with TRBD2. The CDR3 is 15 amino acids. Looked up from germline, CDR1 is SGHTA and CDR2 is FQGNSA. V trimming: 1 base; J trimming: 4 bases; junction bases outside the gene matches: 5. The CDR3 loop is CASSLVGGAGETQYF. The CDR3 nucleotides read TGTGCCAGCAGCTTAGTCGGGGGGGCCGGAGAGACCCAGTACTTC.